A single sample gave rise to the 15 T cell receptor beta chains below, sequenced in a study of PD-1 blockade in classical Hodgkin lymphoma. The data were produced by immunoSEQ multiplex PCR, yet TCRdb's version contains in-frame clones alone and is incomplete. This table holds about 9,700 clones, roughly four fifths found once. Regarding time point: cycle 4 day 1 (C4D1), after 5 to 7 weeks of nivolumab. With no exception, relapse followed autologous stem cell transplantation in all patients, and brentuximab vedotin exposure varied. Magnetic negative selection purified CD4+ T cells from thawed PBMCs. The sequencing used CD4+ T cells from blood, collected before the fourth cycle of nivolumab. The source of these receptors is a human donor with classical Hodgkin lymphoma.

The gene calls are TRBV5-5 and TRBJ1-1; perhaps TRBD1 as D (5 bases). CDR3 length: 15 residues. V lost 4 bases to trimming and J lost 4 bases, with 17 bases between them. CDR1 and CDR2 from the germline V gene are SGHKS and YYEKEE (reference sequence). The CDR3 coding sequence is TGTGCCAGCAGCGGTCAGCAGGGTGGGGTCACTGAAGCTTTCTTT. It codes for CASSGQQGGVTEAFF.

The CDR3 bases are TGTGCCAGCACGTGGGGGTTTCAGCCCCAGCATTTT. Translation: CASTWGFQPQHF. V and J are TRBV28 and TRBJ1-5, with D perhaps TRBD1 (5 bases). The germline gives CDR1 MDHEN, CDR2 SYDVKM. The CDR3 is made up of 12 amino acids. The V and J ends lost 7 bases and 6 bases respectively, with 10 bases between them.

The rearrangement links TRBV11-3 to TRBJ1-1; D is unresolved. V gave up 2 bases and J gave up 10 bases, with 14 bases separating them. CDR1 and CDR2 (germline): SGHNT, YENEEA. This CDR3 comprises 13 residues. Written as DNA, the CDR3 is TGTGCCAGCAGCTTACGCGAGTACGGAAGAGCTTTCTTT. Encoded protein: CASSLREYGRAFF.

This chain uses TRBV6-5 with TRBJ2-2, with D perhaps TRBD2 (5 bases). The CDR3 contains 14 residues. Between the trimmed V and J ends, which lost 6 bases and 0 bases, there was a span of 8 bases. Germline V gene data show CDR1 as MNHEY and CDR2 as SVGAGI. The CDR3 reads CASRRTANTGELFF. The CDR3 bases are TGTGCCAGCAGAAGGACTGCGAACACCGGGGAGCTGTTTTTT.

The rearrangement uses TRBV18 and TRBJ1-1, with D unresolved. Trimming took 0 bases from V and 4 from J, leaving 6 bases between them. The CDR3 contains 13 residues. CDR1 and CDR2 (germline): KGHSH, LQKENI. CDR3 in DNA: TGTGCCAGCTCACCACCGGGCAGCACTGAAGCTTTCTTT. Protein: CASSPPGSTEAFF.

V usage is TRBV5-5 and J usage is TRBJ2-2; TRBD2 might be the D (5 bases). Germline V gene data show CDR1 as SGHKS and CDR2 as YYEKEE (reference sequence). The ends were cut back, 2 bases at V and 0 bases at J, with 20 bases in the middle. The CDR3 runs to 19 residues. CDR3 sequence reads: CASSFDPPFGRANTGELFF. DNA for the CDR3: TGTGCCAGCAGCTTCGACCCCCCCTTTGGGCGGGCGAACACCGGGGAGCTGTTTTTT.

The chain has TRBV4-1 and TRBJ2-3, with TRBD2 matching 12 bases. CDR3 length: 19 residues. Per germline, CDR1 MGHRA and CDR2 YSYEKL. V shed 0 bases, J shed 1 base, and the junction held 8 bases outside the gene matches. The CDR3 loop is CASSQESLAGGAGTDTQYF. CDR3 nucleotides: TGCGCCAGCAGCCAAGAAAGTCTAGCGGGGGGGGCCGGCACAGATACGCAGTATTTT.

V gene TRBV6-5 combines with J gene TRBJ1-1, with unresolved D. V gave up 5 bases and J gave up 1 base, with 2 bases separating them. Germline V gives CDR1 MNHEY, CDR2 SVGAGI. The CDR3 extends over 11 amino acids. CDR3 in DNA: TGTGCCAGCAGTACGAACACTGAAGCTTTCTTT. The encoded protein is CASSTNTEAFF.

This chain connects TRBV10-3 to TRBJ1-1; maybe TRBD1 (6 bases). V shed 2 bases and J shed 6 bases, with 13 bases lying between them. The CDR3 loop spans 14 amino acids. CDR1 ENHRY and CDR2 SYGVKD come from the germline V gene. The CDR3 spells CAISEGQRYSEAFF. CDR3 DNA sequence: TGTGCCATCAGTGAGGGACAGCGTTACTCTGAAGCTTTCTTT.

The V and J genes are TRBV5-8 and TRBJ1-6, with a tentative D call TRBD1 (5 bases). There are 15 residues in the CDR3. The V end was cut by 6 bases, the J end by 6 bases, with 16 bases between. Germline CDR1 and CDR2: SGHTS and YDEGEE. The CDR3 coding sequence is TGTGCCAGCACCTGGGGGAGGAATACTAATTCACCCCTCCACTTT. Encoded protein: CASTWGRNTNSPLHF.

The V call is TRBV19, the J call TRBJ1-2; D is unclear. The CDR3 contains 12 residues. Germline V lookup: CDR1 LNHDA, CDR2 SQIVND (reference sequence). V lost 5 bases and J 4 bases, leaving 8 bases between the germline ends. This chain's CDR3 is CASSLQSYGYTF. CDR3 DNA sequence: TGTGCCAGTAGTCTACAGAGCTATGGCTACACCTTC.

This chain links TRBV6-5 with TRBJ1-4; 9 bases align to TRBD1. J lost 7 bases, V lost 2 bases, and 2 bases had no gene match. Germline V gives CDR1 MNHEY, CDR2 SVGAGI. There are 14 residues in the CDR3. In DNA form, the CDR3 reads TGTGCCAGCAGTTACGACAGGGGGGGTGAAAAACTGTTTTTT. The encoded protein is CASSYDRGGEKLFF.

The chain joins TRBV10-3 to TRBJ1-2, with TRBD1 matching over 8 bases. Per germline, CDR1 ENHRY and CDR2 SYGVKD. V gave up 5 bases and J gave up 1 base; unmatched junction bases: 3. This CDR3 spans 14 amino acids. The DNA of the CDR3 is TGTGCCATCAGTTCGGGACAGGTTAACTATGGCTACACCTTC. This translates into CAISSGQVNYGYTF.

By sample share, this clone is medium-sized. V and J are TRBV5-4 and TRBJ2-3, with TRBD1 as a possible D gene (5 bases). The CDR3 has 16 amino acids. Germline CDR1 is SGHNT and CDR2 is YYREEE (reference sequence). The V end was cut by 4 bases, the J end by 5 bases, with 20 bases between. CDR3 sequence reads: CASSDQGAGFKDTQYF. In DNA form, the CDR3 reads TGTGCCAGCAGCGACCAAGGTGCAGGGTTTAAAGATACGCAGTATTTT.

In its sample, this clone was seen a few times. The V and J genes are TRBV5-6 and TRBJ1-1; a weak D match, TRBD1 (5 bases). The CDR3 has 14 amino acids. The V end lost 4 bases, the J end lost 1 base, and 11 bases lay between the germline ends. Germline V CDR1 and CDR2: SGHDT, YYEEEE. DNA of the CDR3: TGTGCCAGCAGCCCTTGGGGCGCGAACACTGAAGCTTTCTTT. Amino acids: CASSPWGANTEAFF.